The T cell receptor (beta chain) under discussion was sequenced for a study of T cell repertoires in cytomegalovirus infection. Whole-study context: Public TCR beta signatures marked donors with CMV infection and the matching HLA.

Germline assignment: CDR1 MRHNA and CDR2 SNTAGT. V was pared by 3 bases and J by 3 bases, with 9 bases of the junction left unmatched. CDR3 length: 16 residues. TCRdb ran MiXCR on the reads and lists one entry per CDR3 protein. Of about 140,000 distinct CDR3 sequences listed, about 6.3% were seen once; the top ten hold more than 15%. Study results and caveats: HLA-C-restricted, CMV-specific TCR beta clonotypes were dominant ex vivo. Cumulative frequency (of public TCR beta family members) identified carriers of CMV plus the relevant HLA.

Of note for this clonotype: Its target is not known.

The chain recombines TRBV6-4 with TRBJ2-3, with 7 bases that match TRBD2. The sample consisted of PBMCs. This clonotype was sampled from a human donor in good health (CMV status not recorded). Some clones in this sample may be carry-over from other donors' samples. The CDR3 bases are TGTGCCAGCAGTGATTCAAGCGGGGACGCGACAGATACGCAGTATTTT. This sequence encodes CASSDSSGDATDTQYF.